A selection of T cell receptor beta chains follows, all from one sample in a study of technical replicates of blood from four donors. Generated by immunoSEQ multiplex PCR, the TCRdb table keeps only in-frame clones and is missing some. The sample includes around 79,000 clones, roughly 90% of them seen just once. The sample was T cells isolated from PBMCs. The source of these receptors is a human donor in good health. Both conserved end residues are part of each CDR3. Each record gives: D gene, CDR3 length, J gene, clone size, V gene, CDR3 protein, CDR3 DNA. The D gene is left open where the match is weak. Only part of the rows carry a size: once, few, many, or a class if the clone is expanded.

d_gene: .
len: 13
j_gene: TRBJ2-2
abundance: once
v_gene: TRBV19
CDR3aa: CASSRAGTGELFF
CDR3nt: TGTGCCAGTAGCCGCGCGGGGACCGGGGAGCTGTTTTTT

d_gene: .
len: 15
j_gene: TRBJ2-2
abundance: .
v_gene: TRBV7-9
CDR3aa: CASSLVTTPTGELFF
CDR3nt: TGTGCCAGCAGCTTAGTGACGACTCCGACCGGGGAGCTGTTTTTT

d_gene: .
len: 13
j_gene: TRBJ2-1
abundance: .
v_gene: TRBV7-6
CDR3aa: CASSLETRDEQFF
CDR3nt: TGTGCCAGCAGCTTAGAAACGAGGGATGAGCAGTTCTTC

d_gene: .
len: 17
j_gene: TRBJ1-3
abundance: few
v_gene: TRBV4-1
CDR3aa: CASSREPGHHSGNTIYF
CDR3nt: TGCGCCAGCAGCCGCGAACCGGGACACCATTCTGGAAACACCATATATTTT

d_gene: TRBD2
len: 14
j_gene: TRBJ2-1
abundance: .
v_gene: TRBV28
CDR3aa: CASNRAGDYNEQFF
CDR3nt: TGTGCCAGCAATCGAGCGGGGGACTACAATGAGCAGTTCTTC

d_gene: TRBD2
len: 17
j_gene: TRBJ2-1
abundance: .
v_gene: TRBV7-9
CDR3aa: CASSFDFSSGLYNEQFF
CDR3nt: TGTGCCAGCAGCTTCGACTTCTCTAGCGGATTGTACAATGAGCAGTTCTTC

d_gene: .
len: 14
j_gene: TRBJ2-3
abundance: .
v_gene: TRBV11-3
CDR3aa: CASSLDRGTDTQYF
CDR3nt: TGTGCCAGCAGCTTAGATCGAGGCACAGATACGCAGTATTTT

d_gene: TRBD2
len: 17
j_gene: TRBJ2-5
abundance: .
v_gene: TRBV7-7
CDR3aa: CASSIRWTSGSQETQYF
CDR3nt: TGTGCCAGCAGCATACGGTGGACTAGCGGGAGTCAAGAGACCCAGTACTTC

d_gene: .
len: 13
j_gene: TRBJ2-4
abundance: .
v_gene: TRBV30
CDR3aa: CAWNSGPRSIQYF
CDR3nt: TGTGCCTGGAACTCAGGGCCCAGGAGCATTCAGTACTTC

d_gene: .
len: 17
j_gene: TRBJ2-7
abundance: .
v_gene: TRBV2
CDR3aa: CASSPRDFTGFDYEQYF
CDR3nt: TGTGCCAGCAGTCCTAGGGACTTCACGGGGTTCGACTACGAGCAGTACTTC

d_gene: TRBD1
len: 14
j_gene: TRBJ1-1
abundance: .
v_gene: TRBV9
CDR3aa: CASSVRGLGSEAFF
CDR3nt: TGTGCCAGCAGCGTGAGGGGGCTCGGATCTGAAGCTTTCTTT

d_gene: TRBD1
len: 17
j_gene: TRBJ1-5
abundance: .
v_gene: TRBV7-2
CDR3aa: CASSIQGTRIGNQPQHF
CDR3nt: TGTGCCAGCAGCATACAGGGGACGAGAATCGGCAATCAGCCCCAGCATTTT

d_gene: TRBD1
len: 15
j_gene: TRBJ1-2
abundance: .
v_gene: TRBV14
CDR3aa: CASSRAGTGNYGYTF
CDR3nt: TGTGCCAGCAGCCGAGCCGGGACAGGGAACTATGGCTACACCTTC

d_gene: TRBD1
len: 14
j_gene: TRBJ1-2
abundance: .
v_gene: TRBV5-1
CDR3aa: CASSFTGQGGGYTF
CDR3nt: TGCGCCAGCAGCTTTACTGGACAGGGAGGTGGCTACACCTTC

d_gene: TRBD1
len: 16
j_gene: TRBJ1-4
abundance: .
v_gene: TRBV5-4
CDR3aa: CASSLGGTATNEKLFF
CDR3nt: TGTGCCAGCAGCTTGGGAGGGACAGCAACTAATGAAAAACTGTTTTTT

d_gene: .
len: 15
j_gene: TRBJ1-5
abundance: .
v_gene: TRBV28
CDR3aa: CASSFWPGGDQPQHF
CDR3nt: TGTGCCAGCAGTTTTTGGCCGGGCGGGGATCAGCCCCAGCATTTT

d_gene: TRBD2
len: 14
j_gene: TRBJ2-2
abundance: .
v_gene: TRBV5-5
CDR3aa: CASSFPGGAGELFF
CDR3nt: TGTGCCAGCAGCTTTCCGGGAGGGGCCGGGGAGCTGTTTTTT

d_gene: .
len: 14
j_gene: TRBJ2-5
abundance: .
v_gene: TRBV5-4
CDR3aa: CASSLEEDQETQYF
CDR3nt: TGTGCCAGCAGCTTGGAAGAGGACCAAGAGACCCAGTACTTC

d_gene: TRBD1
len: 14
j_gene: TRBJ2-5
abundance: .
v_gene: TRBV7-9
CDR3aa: CASSLTQGKETQYF
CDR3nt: TGTGCCAGCAGCTTAACACAGGGGAAAGAGACCCAGTACTTC

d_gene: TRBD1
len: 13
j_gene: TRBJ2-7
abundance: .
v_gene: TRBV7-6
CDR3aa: CASSRDRAYEQYF
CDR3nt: TGTGCCAGCAGCAGAGACAGGGCCTACGAGCAGTACTTC

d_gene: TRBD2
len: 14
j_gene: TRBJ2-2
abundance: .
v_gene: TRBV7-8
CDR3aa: CANVLAGATGELFF
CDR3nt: TGTGCCAATGTACTAGCGGGAGCCACCGGGGAGCTGTTTTTT

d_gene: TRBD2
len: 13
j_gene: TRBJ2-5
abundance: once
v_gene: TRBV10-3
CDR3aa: CAITSTSDETQYF
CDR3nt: TGTGCCATCACCTCGACTAGCGACGAGACCCAGTACTTC

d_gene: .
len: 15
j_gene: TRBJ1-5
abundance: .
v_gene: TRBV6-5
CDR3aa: CASSMFGLGSQPQHF
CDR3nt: TGTGCCAGCAGTATGTTCGGACTGGGGAGTCAGCCCCAGCATTTT

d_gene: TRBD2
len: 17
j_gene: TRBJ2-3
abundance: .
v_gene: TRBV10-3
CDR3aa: CAISVADGLAVTDTQYF
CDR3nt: TGTGCCATCAGTGTGGCTGACGGACTAGCGGTCACAGATACGCAGTATTTT

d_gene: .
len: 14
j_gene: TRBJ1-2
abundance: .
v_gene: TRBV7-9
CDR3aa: CASSPKGGARGYTF
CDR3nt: TGTGCCAGCAGCCCAAAAGGGGGGGCTCGGGGCTACACCTTC

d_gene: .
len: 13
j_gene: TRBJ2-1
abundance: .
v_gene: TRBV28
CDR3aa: CASSFLSSNEQFF
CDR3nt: TGTGCCAGCAGTTTTCTATCTAGTAATGAGCAGTTCTTC

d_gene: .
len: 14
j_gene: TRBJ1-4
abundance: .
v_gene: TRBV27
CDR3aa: CASSLWGLNEKLFF
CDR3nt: TGTGCCAGCAGTTTATGGGGCCTTAATGAAAAACTGTTTTTT

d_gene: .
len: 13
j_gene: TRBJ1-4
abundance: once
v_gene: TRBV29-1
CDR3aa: CSVAGRGNEKLFF
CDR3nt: TGCAGCGTTGCGGGGCGCGGGAACGAAAAACTGTTTTTT